The 5 T cell receptor beta chains given below trace back to one sample, sequenced in a study of blood T cell repertoires in COVID-19. Method: immunoSEQ multiplex PCR; TCRdb's copy keeps in-frame clones and lacks some. The sample has about 170,000 clones, about 91% seen once. The sample taken for sequencing was peripheral blood. Receptor source: a woman aged 45-59 years with acute or convalescent COVID-19.

Comment on this clone: With a far larger clone one base away, a read error is the likely cause. The V gene is TRBV25-1, the J gene TRBJ2-7, with D perhaps matching TRBD2 (5 bases). This CDR3 spans 12 amino acids. Germline-derived CDR1 and CDR2 are MGHDK and SYGVNS. Trimming stripped 4 bases from V and 3 bases from J, with 7 bases between. CDR3 sequence: CASSGTGYEQYF. The CDR3 DNA reads as TGTGCCAGCAGTGGGACTGGCTACGAGCAGTACTTC.

The gene calls are TRBV6-1 and TRBJ1-5, with D unresolved. From germline, CDR1 is MNHNS and CDR2 SASEGT. CDR3 length: 14 amino acids. The V end was cut by 0 bases, the J end by 6 bases, with 9 bases between. The CDR3 DNA sequence: TGTGCCAGCAGTGAAGCCCAATCGGGTCAGCCCCAGCATTTT. It encodes CASSEAQSGQPQHF.

The CDR3 DNA sequence: TGTGCTAGTGGTTTGGACGTAGCTAACTATGGCTACACCTTC. It specifies CASGLDVANYGYTF. The rearrangement links TRBV12-5 to TRBJ1-2, with D unclear. V was cut by 1 base and J by 0 bases, with 6 bases left in between. The germline V gene encodes CDR1 LGHNT and CDR2 FRNRAP. The CDR3 has 14 residues.

This chain joins TRBV19 and TRBJ1-4, with 8 positions matching TRBD1. Trimming at V came to 6 bases and at J to 8 bases, leaving 8 bases not matched to a gene. From germline, CDR1 is LNHDA and CDR2 SQIVND (reference sequence). This CDR3 contains 14 residues. This CDR3 is CASRTPGQVEKLFF. The CDR3 bases are TGTGCCAGTAGGACCCCGGGACAGGTGGAAAAACTGTTTTTT.

CDR3 sequence: CASSLAPEQPQHF. The CDR3 DNA reads TGTGCCAGCAGTCTCGCCCCGGAGCAGCCCCAGCATTTT. The rearrangement joins TRBV5-4 to TRBJ1-5; D gene unclear. Per the germline V gene, CDR1 is SGHNT and CDR2 is YYREEE (reference sequence). V gave up 5 bases and J gave up 7 bases, with 13 bases separating them. There are 13 residues in the CDR3.